The sequence of this T cell receptor (beta chain) was determined in a study of T-cell memory formation after mild COVID-19. Study-wide background: There were largely donor-specific TCR clusters.

V was clipped by 4 bases and J by 5 bases, with 15 bases between them. This CDR3 region has 14 residues. The germline V gene encodes CDR1 SGDLS and CDR2 YYNGEE. MiXCR, run by TCRdb on the 5' RACE reads, gives a single entry per CDR3 protein. The sample holds roughly 400,000 distinct CDR3 sequences, roughly 26% seen once. This receptor was obtained from an adult woman who had mild COVID-19 (a few samples of this study predate the infection). Cell type and time point are not known. The V gene is TRBV9, the J gene TRBJ1-1; no definite D call. Source material: PBMCs or a T cell subset sorted from them (not recorded which). The CDR3: CASSPHSGSTEAFF. CDR3 coding DNA: TGTGCCAGCAGCCCTCATTCGGGATCGACTGAAGCTTTCTTT.